What follows are 32 T cell receptor beta chains derived from one specimen sequenced in a study of memory CD4+ T cells and cytomegalovirus serostatus. The sort gate was single viable CD3+CD4+CD8-CD45RO+ cells for memory CD4+ T cells. Only in-frame clones appear in the TCRdb table, and some are missing; sequencing was by immunoSEQ multiplex PCR. This sample has tens of thousands of clones; more than 60% occur once, and the top ten carry approximately 0.54%. Sample: memory CD4+ T cells from blood. The receptor source for this set is an adult in good health and CMV-seronegative.

The chain uses TRBV28 and TRBJ1-2; D perhaps matches TRBD1 (6 bases). Germline V gene sequence: CDR1 MDHEN, CDR2 SYDVKM. V was clipped by 3 bases and J by 7 bases, with 15 bases between them. The CDR3 contains 14 residues. The CDR3 loop reads CASSLVGGNRGYTF. The CDR3, as DNA: TGTGCCAGCAGTTTGGTGGGGGGCAATCGTGGCTACACCTTC.

The chain has TRBV19 and TRBJ1-5, with TRBD1 as a possible D gene (5 bases). With 2 bases removed from V and 2 bases from J, the gap between germline ends came to 10 bases. This CDR3 has 15 residues. Germline loops: CDR1 LNHDA, CDR2 SQIVND (reference sequence). In nucleotides, the CDR3 is TGTGCCAGTAGTATACAGGGCACTCGCAATCAGCCCCAGCATTTT. Amino acid sequence: CASSIQGTRNQPQHF.

This chain joins TRBV5-5 and TRBJ2-7; the D gene is possibly TRBD2 (5 bases). Trimming pared 4 bases from V and 1 base from J, leaving 12 bases between. From germline, CDR1 is SGHKS and CDR2 YYEKEE (reference sequence). The CDR3 runs 14 residues. CDR3 region: CASSVFSESYEQYF. The CDR3 DNA reads TGTGCCAGCAGCGTTTTTAGCGAATCCTACGAGCAGTACTTC. Variable domain in full (rest from reference TRBV5-5 and TRBJ2-7): DAGVTQSPTHLIKTRGQQVTLRCSPISGHKSVSWYQQVLGQGPQFIFQYYEKEERGRGNFPDRFSARQFPNYSSELNVNALLLGDSALYLCASSVFSESYEQYFGPGTRLTVT.

The DNA for the CDR3 is TGTGCCAGCAGCTTTTCCGGCAGCTTTTCCGGCGAGCAGTACTTC. This encodes CASSFSGSFSGEQYF. V and J are TRBV5-6 and TRBJ2-7, with D uncertain. Trimming shortened V by 2 bases and J by 6 bases, and 18 bases separated the two germline ends. The CDR3 runs 15 residues. Germline CDR1 SGHDT, CDR2 YYEEEE.

The genes are TRBV5-4 and TRBJ2-1, with D perhaps assigned TRBD1 or TRBD2 (6 bases each). V shed 3 bases and J shed 5 bases, with 12 bases lying between them. CDR1 and CDR2 from the germline V gene are SGHNT and YYREEE (reference sequence). There are 14 residues in the CDR3. The DNA for the CDR3 is TGTGCCAGCAGCTCTTCGGGGGCCAACAATGAGCAGTTCTTC. Residues: CASSSSGANNEQFF.

The genes are TRBV2 and TRBJ2-7; 7 nucleotides line up with TRBD1. Trimming removed 6 bases from V and 4 bases from J; junction bases left unmatched: 3. CDR3 length equals 12 residues. Germline CDR1 and CDR2: SNHLY and FYNNEI. The CDR3 sequence is CASSETGYEQYF. CDR3 in DNA: TGTGCCAGCAGCGAGACAGGGTACGAGCAGTACTTC. Full variable domain (rest looked up from reference TRBV2 and TRBJ2-7): EPEVTQTPSHQVTQMGQEVILRCVPISNHLYFYWYRQILGQKVEFLVSFYNNEISEKSEIFDDQFSVERPDGSNFTLKIRSTKLEDSAMYFCASSETGYEQYFGPGTRLTVT.

The V call is TRBV21-1, the J call TRBJ2-1; the table calls TRBD2, which could not be checked here. TRBV21-1 is annotated as a pseudogene. The CDR3 is 14 amino acids. CDR3: CASSPGKEGGEQFF. The CDR3 DNA reads as TGTGCCAGCAGCCCCGGTAAGGAGGGAGGCGAGCAGTTCTTC.

This chain connects TRBV11-3 to TRBJ2-1; weak D call: TRBD1 (5 bases). The germline V gene has CDR1 SGHNT and CDR2 YENEEA. The CDR3 is made up of 15 amino acids. V was clipped by 4 bases and J by 2 bases, with 12 bases between them. The CDR3 region is CASSSLTDPYNEQFF. CDR3 nucleotide sequence: TGTGCCAGCAGCTCGCTGACAGATCCCTACAATGAGCAGTTCTTC.

In nucleotides, the CDR3 is TGTGCCAGCAGACCGACAGGGGTCACCTGGGGGCCCCAGCATTTT. This codes for CASRPTGVTWGPQHF. The J gene is TRBJ1-5, the V gene TRBV27; 8 bases are a match to TRBD1. Unmatched junction bases numbered 13, after V lost 6 bases and J lost 9 bases. CDR1 and CDR2 from the germline V gene are MNHEY and SMNVEV (reference sequence). The CDR3 runs 15 residues.

This chain joins TRBV5-1 and TRBJ2-7; 7 positions match TRBD1. Germline CDR1 reads SGHRS; CDR2 reads YFSETQ. The CDR3 is 14 amino acids. J was trimmed by 2 bases and V by 4 bases; bases with no gene match: 6. The CDR3 reads CASSILGGAYEQYF. In DNA, the CDR3 is TGCGCCAGCAGCATTTTAGGGGGCGCCTACGAGCAGTACTTC.

The chain carries TRBV2 and TRBJ1-2; 8 nucleotides align to TRBD1. CDR3 length: 14 amino acids. Germline trimming cut 6 bases from V and 1 base from J; bases unmatched to any gene: 4. Looked up from germline, CDR1 is SNHLY and CDR2 is FYNNEI. Here the CDR3 reads CASRQGAYNYGYTF. For the CDR3, the DNA is TGTGCCAGCAGGCAGGGGGCGTATAACTATGGCTACACCTTC.

This clone was found once. The chain uses TRBV6-1 and TRBJ1-1; D not resolved. The CDR3 runs to 19 residues. CDR1 and CDR2 from the germline V gene are MNHNS and SASEGT. V lost 4 bases and J lost 0, with 24 bases in between. Here the CDR3 reads CASSATSRATTSMNTEAFF. The CDR3 DNA sequence: TGTGCCAGCAGTGCTACTTCGAGGGCGACAACTTCCATGAACACTGAAGCTTTCTTT.

The gene calls are TRBV7-8 and TRBJ2-1; D not certain. CDR3 length: 15 residues. Looked up from germline, CDR1 is SGHVS and CDR2 is FQNEAQ. V was shortened by 1 base and J by 14 bases, with 21 bases between the two germline ends. CDR3 in DNA: TGTGCCAGCAGCTTAGGAGAAGATTGGTTGTCAGCCGAGTTCTTC. Protein: CASSLGEDWLSAEFF.

The gene calls are TRBV6-1 and TRBJ1-4; 10 positions agree with TRBD1. There are 16 residues in the CDR3. Germline V gene sequence: CDR1 MNHNS, CDR2 SASEGT. V shed 2 bases and J 5 bases; nucleotides not matched to a gene: 5. In DNA, the CDR3 is TGTGCCAGCAGTGAATTCCGGGACAGGGGAAATGAAAAACTGTTTTTT. It codes for CASSEFRDRGNEKLFF.

A remark on this clone: The same CDR3 is also encoded by other DNA sequences in this sample. The rearrangement links TRBV6-6 to TRBJ2-7; no definite D call. The CDR3 covers 12 residues. V lost 0 bases, J lost 3 bases, and 3 bases lay in between. From germline, CDR1 is MNHNY and CDR2 SVGAGI (reference sequence). The CDR3 region has the DNA TGTGCCAGCAGTTACTCAAGCTACGAGCAGTACTTC. This translates into CASSYSSYEQYF.

This chain connects TRBV6-5 to TRBJ2-3, with 10 positions matching TRBD1. Germline CDR1 and CDR2: MNHEY and SVGAGI. The V segment lost 10 bases and the J segment 6 bases; nucleotides outside the gene matches: 7. The CDR3 loop spans 13 amino acids. CDR3: CATSRTGGDTQYF. CDR3 nucleotide sequence: TGTGCCACCTCGAGGACAGGGGGGGATACGCAGTATTTT.

The rearrangement uses TRBV10-3 and TRBJ2-7; possible D gene TRBD1, 6 bases. This CDR3 has 12 amino acids. CDR1 is ENHRY and CDR2 is SYGVKD in the germline V gene. Trimming removed 6 bases from V and 6 bases from J, with 12 bases in between. DNA of the CDR3: TGTGCCATCAGCTCACAGGGCTCCGAGCAGTACTTC. It specifies CAISSQGSEQYF.

V usage is TRBV11-2 and J usage is TRBJ2-2, with 8 bases fitting TRBD2. Trimming at V came to 2 bases and at J to 6 bases, leaving 8 bases not matched to a gene. Germline loops: CDR1 SGHAT, CDR2 FQNNGV. The CDR3 consists of 16 residues. Here the CDR3 reads CASSLNSRGASGELFF. CDR3 nucleotides: TGTGCCAGCAGCTTAAACTCGCGGGGGGCGTCCGGGGAGCTGTTTTTT.

The chain uses TRBV19 and TRBJ2-3; a possible D gene is TRBD1 (5 bases). From germline, CDR1 is LNHDA and CDR2 SQIVND (reference sequence). The CDR3 loop spans 15 amino acids. Trimming removed 5 bases from V and 2 bases from J, with 14 bases in between. The CDR3 loop reads CASSPRVGATDTQYF. CDR3 DNA: TGTGCCAGTAGTCCCAGGGTAGGAGCCACAGATACGCAGTATTTT. Drawing the rest from reference TRBV19 and TRBJ2-3, the complete variable domain is DGGITQSPKYLFRKEGQNVTLSCEQNLNHDAMYWYRQDPGQGLRLIYYSQIVNDFQKGDIAEGYSVSREKKESFPLTVTSAQKNPTAFYLCASSPRVGATDTQYFGPGTRLTVL.

This chain joins TRBV7-3 and TRBJ1-1, with D perhaps TRBD1 (5 bases). This CDR3 region has 13 residues. Deletions cut 7 bases from V and 1 base from J, with 10 bases between. CDR1 and CDR2 from the germline V gene are SGHTA and FQGTGA. The CDR3 is CASKRGENTEAFF. The CDR3 bases are TGTGCCAGCAAAAGGGGCGAGAACACTGAAGCTTTCTTT.

The chain is built from TRBV18 and TRBJ1-2; no clear D gene. This CDR3 has 13 amino acids. Per germline, CDR1 KGHSH and CDR2 LQKENI. Trimming took off 6 bases at V and 4 bases at J, with 12 bases between the two ends. The CDR3 sequence: CASSPDSIYGYTF. The CDR3 DNA reads TGTGCCAGCTCTCCGGACTCGATCTATGGCTACACCTTC.

The CDR3 is CAISAVLQNTEAFF. CDR3 DNA: TGTGCCATCAGTGCCGTCCTTCAGAACACTGAAGCTTTCTTT. This chain uses TRBV10-3 with TRBJ1-1; D ambiguous. This CDR3 is 14 amino acids long. V was pared by 4 bases and J by 1 base, with 10 bases between. Germline CDR1 reads ENHRY; CDR2 reads SYGVKD.

This clone occurred a few times. The chain carries TRBV5-6 and TRBJ2-7, with 7 bases aligning to TRBD2. With 0 bases clipped from V and 6 bases from J, the junction kept 12 bases outside the gene matches. The CDR3 totals 16 residues. From germline, CDR1 is SGHDT and CDR2 YYEEEE. CDR3 protein: CASSLGGGVMLGEQYF. The CDR3, as DNA: TGTGCCAGCAGCTTGGGGGGGGGAGTAATGTTAGGCGAGCAGTACTTC.

The chain has TRBV2 and TRBJ2-7; D may be TRBD2 (5 bases). CDR1 SNHLY and CDR2 FYNNEI come from the germline V gene. The CDR3 runs 12 residues. With 5 bases removed from V and 2 bases from J, the gap between germline ends came to 7 bases. CDR3 coding DNA: TGTGCCAGCAGTACGGGGACCTACGAGCAGTACTTC. Its protein product is CASSTGTYEQYF.

The chain carries TRBV7-8 and TRBJ1-2; 7 bases are a match to TRBD1. Germline CDR1 reads SGHVS; CDR2 reads FQNEAQ. The ends lost 1 base at V and 4 bases at J; junction bases unmatched: 3. The CDR3 has 14 amino acids. Here the CDR3 reads CASSLDGTVYGYTF. In DNA form, the CDR3 reads TGTGCCAGCAGCTTAGACGGGACAGTCTATGGCTACACCTTC.

The genes are TRBV14 and TRBJ2-3; 11 bases match TRBD2. The CDR3 extends over 15 amino acids. V lost 4 bases, J lost 6 bases, and 6 bases stayed unmatched. CDR1 and CDR2 (germline): SGHDN, FVKESK. The CDR3 is CASSPGLAARDTQYF. For the CDR3, the DNA is TGTGCCAGCAGCCCGGGACTAGCGGCAAGGGATACGCAGTATTTT.

J is TRBJ1-2 and V is TRBV30; D unclear. The CDR3 runs 11 residues. Germline V CDR1 and CDR2: GTSNPN, SVGIG (reference sequence). With 7 bases removed from V and 4 bases from J, the gap between germline ends came to 10 bases. The CDR3 here is CAYQISYGYTF. The DNA for the CDR3 is TGTGCCTATCAAATCTCCTATGGCTACACCTTC.

The rearrangement links TRBV6-1 to TRBJ2-1; TRBD2 might be the D (6 bases). CDR1 and CDR2 (germline): MNHNS, SASEGT. V shed 3 bases and J shed 7 bases, with 19 bases lying between them. This CDR3 is built from 16 residues. The CDR3 spells CASSERRVNRGNEQFF. The DNA of the CDR3 is TGTGCCAGCAGTGAGAGAAGAGTGAACCGGGGGAATGAGCAGTTCTTC.

The chain has TRBV29-1 and TRBJ1-5; no reliable D call. Germline lookup yields CDR1 SQVTM and CDR2 ANQGSEA. The CDR3 loop spans 13 amino acids. V was cut by 2 bases and J by 1 base, with 6 bases left in between. The CDR3 loop reads CSVELGSNQPQHF. In nucleotides, the CDR3 is TGCAGCGTTGAATTGGGGAGCAATCAGCCCCAGCATTTT.

This clone has a single count. V gene TRBV18 combines with J gene TRBJ1-1, with D unresolved. From germline, CDR1 is KGHSH and CDR2 LQKENI. CDR3 length: 14 residues. Trimming pared 3 bases from V and 4 bases from J, leaving 12 bases between. CDR3 region: CASSPEDRITEAFF. In nucleotides, the CDR3 is TGTGCCAGCTCACCCGAGGACCGTATCACTGAAGCTTTCTTT. The full variable domain, completed using reference TRBV18 and TRBJ1-1, is NAGVMQNPRHLVRRRGQEARLRCSPMKGHSHVYWYRQLPEEGLKFMVYLQKENIIDESGMPKERFSAEFPKEGPSILRIQQVVRGDSAAYFCASSPEDRITEAFFGQGTRLTVV.

This clone was counted a single time. In DNA form, the CDR3 reads TGTGCCAGCAGTGTTAGCGGGGGGGAAGAGACCCAGTACTTC. Amino acids: CASSVSGGEETQYF. The chain couples TRBV2 to TRBJ2-5, with 11 bases that match TRBD2. The V gene's germline CDR1 is SNHLY and CDR2 FYNNEI. Unmatched junction bases numbered 1, after V lost 4 bases and J lost 3 bases. The CDR3 totals 14 residues.

This clone came up once. The rearrangement uses TRBV7-3 and TRBJ2-3, with D maybe TRBD1 (5 bases). The CDR3 covers 13 residues. V was trimmed by 5 bases and J by 1 base, leaving 7 bases between them. Germline V gene sequence: CDR1 SGHTA, CDR2 FQGTGA. CDR3 in amino acids: CASSEQGTDTQYF. The CDR3 DNA sequence: TGTGCCAGCAGCGAACAGGGCACAGATACGCAGTATTTT. Variable domain in full (rest from reference TRBV7-3 and TRBJ2-3): GAGVSQTPSNKVTEKGKYVELRCDPISGHTALYWYRQSLGQGPEFLIYFQGTGAADDSGLPNDRFFAVRPEGSVSTLKIQRTERGDSAVYLCASSEQGTDTQYFGPGTRLTVL.